This T cell receptor (beta chain) comes out of a study of T cell clonotyping in hematopoietic cell transplantation. Overall study results and limits: Graft donor and pretransplant recipient Inverse Simpson Index values predicted broader posttransplant TCR diversity.

The CDR3 spans 17 residues. Germline CDR1 is MGHRA and CDR2 is YSYEKL. Trimming removed 0 bases at V and 3 bases at J, with 17 bases between. A word on this clone: Its antigen is still unknown.

Assay: immunoSEQ multiplex PCR; the TCRdb copy retains only in-frame clones and omits some. The table lists approximately 44,000 clones, less than 95% of them singletons. This rearrangement joins TRBV4-1 to TRBJ1-1; tentatively, D is TRBD1 (5 bases). Source material: peripheral blood mononuclear cells. The clonotype was recovered from a woman aged 50 to 65 in good health. Some clones in this sample may be carry-over from other donors' samples. The CDR3 nucleotides are TGCGCCAGCAGCCAAGACATGGGGCGGAGGCCGTACACTGAAGCTTTCTTT. Its protein product is CASSQDMGRRPYTEAFF.